These T cell receptor beta chains were read from a single sample in a study of vaccination and CD4 T cells after COVID-19. Each CDR3 protein gets one entry after TCRdb re-called the PCR reads with MiXCR. In the table there are approximately 12,000 distinct CDR3 sequences, around three fifths of which are singletons. These receptors have no known antigen. The sample was CD4+ T cells from blood, cultured in vitro, taken before SARS-CoV-2 vaccination. The source of these receptors is a human donor who had recovered from COVID-19. Each CDR3 is given without its conserved first and last residue. The D gene is left open where the match is weak.

D gene,J gene,V gene,CDR3 protein
NA,TRBJ2-5,TRBV6-1,ASSERPGPETQY
TRBD2,TRBJ2-1,TRBV2,ASTSSGRVNEQF
TRBD1,TRBJ1-1,TRBV5-1,ASSLRTGVVEAF
TRBD2,TRBJ2-1,TRBV19,ATARASGNYNEQF
NA,TRBJ1-6,TRBV12-3/TRBV12-4,ASSSQGNSPLH
TRBD1,TRBJ2-7,TRBV7-2,ASSPTGISYEQY
TRBD1,TRBJ2-7,TRBV27,ASSLSGAGGAYEQY
NA,TRBJ2-3,TRBV11-2,ASSLKGTGDLTDTQY
NA,TRBJ1-2,TRBV6-2/TRBV6-3,ASSYYKIPAGYGYT
NA,TRBJ2-1,TRBV11-2,ASSRVVADESNEQF
NA,TRBJ2-5,TRBV20-1,GGVRSETQY
NA,TRBJ2-7,TRBV7-2,ASSFRRLDEQY
NA,TRBJ2-5,TRBV7-9,ASSLGGADETQY
NA,TRBJ2-1,TRBV20-1,SARDPEIGLF
NA,TRBJ1-1,TRBV5-5,ASTSGLQGGMNTEAF
TRBD2,TRBJ2-1,TRBV7-3,ASSSTGTTYNEQF
NA,TRBJ2-7,TRBV20-1,SARDQANEQY
NA,TRBJ2-3,TRBV20-1,SATSESYPDTQY
NA,TRBJ1-5,TRBV6-2/TRBV6-3,ASSYSNIRHPREPQH
TRBD2,TRBJ2-5,TRBV6-1,ASSATSGSETQY
NA,TRBJ2-1,TRBV6-1,ASTRDNEQF
NA,TRBJ1-5,TRBV28,ASSPLDILFQPQH
NA,TRBJ1-2,TRBV7-2,ASSLNPDSNYGYT
TRBD1,TRBJ2-2,TRBV6-1,ASRWTGGGTGELF
NA,TRBJ1-2,TRBV18,ASSPQDYGYT
NA,TRBJ1-1,TRBV6-5,ASSYLPPEAF
NA,TRBJ1-2,TRBV19,AAREGDRGYT
NA,TRBJ1-1,TRBV6-2/TRBV6-3,AIHSGVQTEAF
TRBD1,TRBJ1-5,TRBV6-5,ASSYSGQGQPQH
TRBD2,TRBJ2-3,TRBV15,ATSILAGASDTQY
NA,TRBJ2-5,TRBV24-1,AAAGRGPNAEQY
TRBD1,TRBJ2-7,TRBV6-1,ASSTRDRVYEQY
NA,TRBJ2-2,TRBV20-1,SARYQNTGELF
NA,TRBJ2-7,TRBV18,ASSPGFQASYEQY
TRBD2,TRBJ2-1,TRBV7-2,ASSPLTSGANEQF
TRBD1,TRBJ2-5,TRBV4-3,ASSQHTGTGGETQY
NA,TRBJ2-3,TRBV2,ASTRLSDTQY
NA,TRBJ1-2,TRBV20-1,SARLGEGYGYT
TRBD2,TRBJ2-2,TRBV24-1,ATGTPGLVTGELF
NA,TRBJ1-1,TRBV2,ASSPDNTEAF
NA,TRBJ1-1,TRBV19,ASSHRDREAF
NA,TRBJ2-4,TRBV27,ASSLEGRVNIQY
NA,TRBJ2-1,TRBV20-1,SARLIDGGNNEQF
TRBD2,TRBJ2-7,TRBV6-1,ASSRAGLAGVFEQY
TRBD1,TRBJ1-2,TRBV5-4,ASSTQGQPYGYT
TRBD1,TRBJ2-7,TRBV27,ASRKSRGTPSYEQY
TRBD1,TRBJ2-5,TRBV20-1,SARETGGIETQY
NA,TRBJ2-3,TRBV18,ASSFPLRSTDTQY
NA,TRBJ2-5,TRBV20-1,SARDWASQETQY
NA,TRBJ1-2,TRBV19,ASSPTGVYGYT